These T cell receptor beta chains were read from a single sample in a study of response to subunit inactivated influenza vaccine. Via MiXCR, TCRdb re-called the RT-PCR reads, giving one row per CDR3 protein. Of approximately 700,000 distinct CDR3 sequences in the sample, 15% to 18% were seen once. The sample in question was PBMCs from blood, obtained approximately 13 days after vaccination. The receptor set was obtained from a man aged 50 to 59 who received an inactivated influenza vaccine. Both conserved end residues are part of each CDR3. The D gene is left open where the match is weak. Clone size is given for some rows only: seen once, a few or many times, or a class if the clone is expanded.

D,V,J,size,DNA,CDR3
TRBD2,TRBV6-1,TRBJ2-5,.,TGTGCCAGCACCGGACTAGCGGGAGTCGGGGAGACCCAGTACTTC,CASTGLAGVGETQYF
.,TRBV12-3/TRBV12-4,TRBJ2-7,.,TGTGCCAGCAGTGCACCCGGGTCCTACGAGCAGTACTTC,CASSAPGSYEQYF
.,TRBV14,TRBJ2-5,few,TGTGCCAGCAGACCCACGAAAGAAGGGGAGACCCAGTACTTC,CASRPTKEGETQYF
.,TRBV6-5,TRBJ2-7,few,TGTGCCAGCAGTTACCAGGCTGAGGGGCCCTACGAGCAGTACTTC,CASSYQAEGPYEQYF
.,TRBV6-1,TRBJ1-2,few,TGTGCCAGCAGTGAAGTAACAGGGACATATGGCTACACCTTC,CASSEVTGTYGYTF
.,TRBV9,TRBJ1-1,few,TGTGCCAGCAGCCCTTTCCCCCCGGGGACGTCAGGAAGGCTTGAAGCTTTCTTT,CASSPFPPGTSGRLEAFF
TRBD2,TRBV20-1,TRBJ2-7,few,TGCAGTGCCACCAAACTAGCGGGAGTCGCCTACGAGCAGTACTTC,CSATKLAGVAYEQYF
.,TRBV27,TRBJ2-2,.,TGTGCCAGCAGTCTCCTCCTAGGGGGTTTGTCCACCGGGGAGCTGTTTTTT,CASSLLLGGLSTGELFF
TRBD2,TRBV4-2,TRBJ2-7,.,TGTGCCAGCAGCTCCGGGCTAGCGGGAGGATCGAGCTCCTACGAGCAGTACTTC,CASSSGLAGGSSSYEQYF
.,TRBV27,TRBJ2-1,.,TGTGCCAGCAGTTTATCACCGGGACTGAATGGCAATGAGCAGTTCTTC,CASSLSPGLNGNEQFF
.,TRBV12-3/TRBV12-4,TRBJ2-1,.,TGTGCCAGCAGTTTTCAGGGTTTGGGTGAGCAGTTCTTC,CASSFQGLGEQFF
.,TRBV15,TRBJ1-2,few,TGTGCCACCAGCAGAGACATTGCACAGCGAACCTTC,CATSRDIAQRTF
TRBD1,TRBV7-2,TRBJ2-7,.,TGTGCCAGCACCCTAAGGCAGGGGGCCTACGAGCAGTACTTC,CASTLRQGAYEQYF
.,TRBV7-9,TRBJ2-2,.,TGTGCCAGCAGCTTAGAACCGGTGACCGGGGAGCTGTTTTTT,CASSLEPVTGELFF
TRBD2,TRBV5-1,TRBJ2-1,few,TGCGCCAGCAGCTTGGCCTTCAGTAGCGGGGGCTCCTACAATGAGCAGTTCTTC,CASSLAFSSGGSYNEQFF
.,TRBV12-3/TRBV12-4,TRBJ1-2,.,TGTGCCAGCAGCCAAAATAATGGCTACACCTTC,CASSQNNGYTF
.,TRBV4-3,TRBJ2-7,.,TGCGCCAGCAGCCAAGGAGTGGGGGCGGGGGTTACCGAGCAGTACTTC,CASSQGVGAGVTEQYF
.,TRBV30,TRBJ1-2,.,TGTGCCTGGAGTGCCCAGACAGTCTACTATGGCTACACCTTC,CAWSAQTVYYGYTF
.,TRBV7-2,TRBJ1-1,few,TGTGCCAGCAGCTTAGCGCAGGCGGGGAGGACTGAAGCTTTCTTT,CASSLAQAGRTEAFF
TRBD2,TRBV6-1,TRBJ2-3,few,TGTGCCAGCAAGAGGACTAGCGGGACAGATACGCAGTATTTT,CASKRTSGTDTQYF
.,TRBV10-2,TRBJ2-7,.,TGCGCCAGCAGTGAGTCGTCCTACGAGCAGTACTTC,CASSESSYEQYF
TRBD2,TRBV11-1,TRBJ2-3,.,TGTGCCAGCAGCTCCGAAGGGACTAGCGGGGCTTACACCTCCACAGATACGCAGTATTTT,CASSSEGTSGAYTSTDTQYF
.,TRBV11-2,TRBJ2-3,few,TGTGCCAGCAGCTTAGATCTCGGACTCAACACAGATACGCAGTATTTT,CASSLDLGLNTDTQYF
.,TRBV5-1,TRBJ2-1,many,TGCGCCAGCAGCTTGGAACGGGGCCTGGGAGCGCAGTTCTTC,CASSLERGLGAQFF
.,TRBV10-3,TRBJ2-3,few,TGTGCCATCAGTGAGTCGAAGGCTGGCACAGATACGCAGTATTTT,CAISESKAGTDTQYF
TRBD1,TRBV2,TRBJ2-4,few,TGTGCCAGCAGCGAGACAGGGGTTTGGAACATTCAGTACTTC,CASSETGVWNIQYF
.,TRBV3-1,TRBJ2-1,.,TGTGCCAGCAGCCAACTACCAGGGAAGACCTCCTACAATGAGCAGTTCTTC,CASSQLPGKTSYNEQFF
.,TRBV9,TRBJ2-5,few,TGTGCCAGCAGTCCCATCCAAGAGACCCAGTACTTC,CASSPIQETQYF
.,TRBV25-1,TRBJ2-1,.,TGTGCCAGCAGTGAGGGGGCTGGGGGGCAGTTCTTC,CASSEGAGGQFF
TRBD1,TRBV7-8,TRBJ2-3,few,TGTGCCAGCAGCTCAAAGACAGGGTTTTCCGCAGATACGCAGTATTTT,CASSSKTGFSADTQYF
TRBD1,TRBV2,TRBJ1-5,few,TGTGCCAGCAGGGTCGAGGGGGCTCAGCCCCAGCATTTT,CASRVEGAQPQHF
.,TRBV29-1,TRBJ2-3,.,TGCAGCGTTATGCCCGCAGATACGCAGTATTTT,CSVMPADTQYF
TRBD1,TRBV28,TRBJ2-2,few,TGTGCCAGCAGTGACAGGGTCTCCGGGGAGCTGTTTTTT,CASSDRVSGELFF
.,TRBV25-1,TRBJ2-3,few,TGTGCCAGCAGTGAATTAGGGGGACGGGGCACAGATACGCAGTATTTT,CASSELGGRGTDTQYF
.,TRBV29-1,TRBJ1-2,many,TGCAGCGTTGCCCTGACAGACTATGGCTACACCTTC,CSVALTDYGYTF
.,TRBV10-3,TRBJ2-2,many,TGTGCCATCAGTCCCCCTCAGCGTGGGGAGCTGTTTTTT,CAISPPQRGELFF
TRBD2,TRBV27,TRBJ2-1,.,TGTGCCAGCAGGTTTCCTAGCGGCAATGAGCAGTTCTTC,CASRFPSGNEQFF
.,TRBV19,TRBJ1-1,few,TGTGCCAGTAGTATCAGGGACACCGCTTTCATGAACACTGAAGCTTTCTTT,CASSIRDTAFMNTEAFF
.,TRBV12-3/TRBV12-4,TRBJ2-1,many,TGTGCCAGCAGTTTGGGCAGGGGGCAGTTCTTC,CASSLGRGQFF
.,TRBV3-1,TRBJ2-5,few,TGTGCCAGCAGCCAAGCCAGGACTGTGTACTTC,CASSQARTVYF
.,TRBV3-1,TRBJ1-4,few,TGTGCCAGCAGCCAGGGCAGAGCTGAAAAACTGTTTTTT,CASSQGRAEKLFF
.,TRBV14,TRBJ2-4,many,TGTGCCAGCAGCCAAGATAGGGACCTAGCCAAAAACATTCAGTACTTC,CASSQDRDLAKNIQYF